Presented here are 25 T cell receptor beta chains from one specimen sequenced in a study of blood T cell repertoires in COVID-19. This table comes from immunoSEQ multiplex PCR, and its TCRdb copy is limited to in-frame clones, with some not included. The sample lists roughly 160,000 clones, around 74% occurring once. The sequenced material came from peripheral blood. The receptors derive from a woman aged 55-69 years with COVID-19, enrolled during active disease.

This clone was seen a few times. This chain joins TRBV5-6 and TRBJ2-7; D ambiguous. Between the trimmed V and J ends, which lost 4 bases and 0 bases, there was a span of 11 bases. This CDR3 has 14 residues. Germline lookup yields CDR1 SGHDT and CDR2 YYEEEE. CDR3 nucleotide sequence: TGTGCCAGCAGCCTATTCCTGAGCTCCTACGAGCAGTACGTC. It yields the protein CASSLFLSSYEQYV.

This clone was counted a single time. V gene TRBV7-9 combines with J gene TRBJ2-5; tentatively, D is TRBD1 (6 bases). Looked up from germline, CDR1 is SEHNR and CDR2 is FQNEAQ (reference sequence). This CDR3 contains 14 residues. The V and J ends lost 3 bases and 5 bases respectively, with 13 bases between them. CDR3 sequence: CASSLDSLRETQYF. The CDR3 DNA sequence: TGTGCCAGCAGCTTGGACAGCCTCAGGGAGACCCAGTACTTC.

The chain uses TRBV11-2 and TRBJ2-5; 13 bases align to TRBD2. Germline values: CDR1 SGHAT, CDR2 FQNNGV. V shed 4 bases and J 2 bases; nucleotides not matched to a gene: 13. This CDR3 comprises 19 residues. As DNA, the CDR3 is TGTGCCAGCAGCTCACCAAACGGACTAGCGGGAGTCGTACAAGAGACCCAGTACTTC. Its protein product is CASSSPNGLAGVVQETQYF.

This chain joins TRBV7-9 and TRBJ2-1; 10 bases map to TRBD2. CDR1 SEHNR and CDR2 FQNEAQ come from the germline V gene (reference sequence). This CDR3 is built from 14 residues. V was clipped by 5 bases and J by 6 bases; unmatched bases: 4. CDR3 sequence reads: CASSPRTSGNEQFF. In DNA form, the CDR3 reads TGTGCCAGCAGCCCCAGGACTAGCGGCAATGAGCAGTTCTTC.

The chain carries TRBV7-6 and TRBJ1-5, with 9 bases matching TRBD1. Looked up from germline, CDR1 is SGHVS and CDR2 is FNYEAQ. Trimming at V came to 1 base and at J to 2 bases, leaving 9 bases not matched to a gene. The CDR3 length is 18 residues. CDR3 amino acids: CASSLGDRAPWGNQPQHF. The CDR3 nucleotides read TGTGCCAGCAGCTTAGGGGACAGGGCTCCTTGGGGCAATCAGCCCCAGCATTTT.

V is TRBV28 and J is TRBJ2-1, with 8 bases matching TRBD2. The CDR3 loop spans 16 amino acids. With 1 base clipped from V and 10 bases from J, the junction kept 12 bases outside the gene matches. Germline V gives CDR1 MDHEN, CDR2 SYDVKM. The CDR3: CASSLFRVRGVWEQFF. CDR3 coding DNA: TGTGCCAGCAGTTTATTCAGGGTGCGGGGGGTATGGGAGCAGTTCTTC.

In its sample, this clone was seen a few times. V usage is TRBV6-6 and J usage is TRBJ2-1; the match to TRBD2 covers 12 bases. The trim removed 5 bases at V and 6 bases at J, leaving 11 bases unmatched. Germline V lookup: CDR1 MNHNY, CDR2 SVGAGI (reference sequence). The CDR3 consists of 17 residues. The CDR3 DNA reads TGTGCCAGCAGTCCAGCACGCACTAGCGGGGGGCGCAATGAGCAGTTCTTC. Translation: CASSPARTSGGRNEQFF.

The CDR3 DNA reads TGTGCCAGCAGTAAGGGGGCGGAGGGCTACACCTTC. Amino acid sequence: CASSKGAEGYTF. The chain has TRBV6-5 and TRBJ1-2, with TRBD1 matching 7 bases. Germline assignment: CDR1 MNHEY and CDR2 SVGAGI. Trimming took 5 bases from V and 8 from J; bases not matched to a gene: 5. This CDR3 comprises 12 residues.

The chain links TRBV28 to TRBJ2-3; 7 bases are shared with TRBD1. V dropped 5 bases and J dropped 0; count of bases not matched to a gene: 8. Germline assignment: CDR1 MDHEN and CDR2 SYDVKM. CDR3 length: 16 amino acids. The CDR3 loop is CASSLDRASSTDTQYF. Written as DNA, the CDR3 is TGTGCCAGCAGTCTTGACAGGGCTTCTAGCACAGATACGCAGTATTTT.

The chain uses TRBV3-1 (or the pseudogene TRBV3-2) and TRBJ1-2; no clear D. In germline, CDR1 is LGHDT, CDR2 YNNKEL (reference sequence). The CDR3 loop spans 14 amino acids. Trimming left V 2 bases short and J 0 bases short, with 7 bases between. The CDR3 DNA is TGTGCCAGCAGCCAAAATGTAGCTAACTATGGCTACACCTTC. As protein: CASSQNVANYGYTF.

V usage is TRBV4-1 and J usage is TRBJ1-1; 11 positions match TRBD1. From germline, CDR1 is MGHRA and CDR2 YSYEKL. The CDR3 totals 17 residues. V dropped 1 base and J dropped 3; count of bases not matched to a gene: 7. In DNA, the CDR3 is TGCGCCAGCAGCCAAGGCAGGACAGGGGGCCTGGACACTGAAGCTTTCTTT. Protein sequence: CASSQGRTGGLDTEAFF.

V and J are TRBV2 and TRBJ1-6; weak D call: TRBD1 (6 bases). The CDR3 has 13 amino acids. V lost 11 bases to trimming and J lost 9 bases, with 17 bases between them. CDR1 is SNHLY, CDR2 FYNNEI, per germline. CDR3 coding DNA: TGTGCCTCCCAAGCCAGGGGTGCTTCACCCCTCCACTTT. Residues: CASQARGASPLHF.

V and J are TRBV5-5 and TRBJ2-7; D is uncertain. The CDR3 has 15 residues. Between the trimmed V and J ends, which lost 0 bases and 1 base, there was a span of 11 bases. Germline CDR1 reads SGHKS; CDR2 reads YYEKEE (reference sequence). CDR3 nucleotide sequence: TGTGCCAGCAGCTTGGGACTGAGCAAATCCTACGAGCAGTACTTC. Its translation is CASSLGLSKSYEQYF.

A few counts support this clone. This chain uses TRBV6-5 with TRBJ1-6; D remains ambiguous. Germline CDR1 is MNHEY and CDR2 is SVGAGI. This CDR3 spans 15 amino acids. The ends were cut back, 3 bases at V and 10 bases at J, with 16 bases in the middle. As DNA, the CDR3 is TGTGCCAGCAGTTATGAACGCGGGTCGGGGTCACCCCTCCACTTT. Translation: CASSYERGSGSPLHF.

The genes are TRBV4-1 and TRBJ2-6, with D hard to call. In germline, CDR1 is MGHRA, CDR2 YSYEKL. Trimming took 2 bases from V and 2 from J, leaving 10 bases between them. The CDR3 contains 16 residues. The CDR3 protein is CASSQRVLAGANVLTF. For the CDR3, the DNA is TGCGCCAGCAGCCAAAGAGTGTTGGCTGGGGCCAACGTCCTGACTTTC.

J is TRBJ2-7 and V is TRBV18; perhaps TRBD2 as D (5 bases). Germline V CDR1 and CDR2: KGHSH, LQKENI. This CDR3 spans 13 amino acids. V was clipped by 2 bases and J by 5 bases, with 10 bases between them. This CDR3 is CASSPGWTDEQYF. DNA for the CDR3: TGTGCCAGCTCACCAGGGTGGACTGACGAGCAGTACTTC.

V and J are TRBV5-1 and TRBJ2-1; TRBD2 agrees at 7 bases. This CDR3 region has 16 residues. V lost 3 bases to trimming and J lost 2 bases; unmatched junction nucleotides: 8. Germline values: CDR1 SGHRS, CDR2 YFSETQ. The CDR3 DNA sequence: TGCGCCAGCAGCTGGAATGCGGGAGCCACCTACAATGAGCAGTTCTTC. It translates to CASSWNAGATYNEQFF.

The chain has TRBV18 and TRBJ2-5; D perhaps matches TRBD2 (5 bases). The length of the CDR3 is 14 residues. Trimming left V 3 bases short and J 1 base short, with 9 bases between. In germline, CDR1 is KGHSH, CDR2 LQKENI. CDR3 coding DNA: TGTGCCAGCTCACCTAACGGACTCCAAGAGACCCAGTACTTC. This translates into CASSPNGLQETQYF.

A note on this clone: A read error may explain this, as a much larger clone is one base away. V and J are TRBV6-5 and TRBJ1-1; D is unclear. CDR1 is MNHEY, CDR2 SVGAGI, per germline. The CDR3 sequence is 14 residues long. The V and J ends lost 1 base and 4 bases respectively, with 10 bases between them. In nucleotides, the CDR3 is TGTGCCAGCAGTTACTTGGCAGAGGGCACTGAAGCTTTCTTT. Amino acid sequence: CASSYLAEGTEAFF.

The chain combines TRBV6-5 with TRBJ1-5, with D hard to call. The germline V gene encodes CDR1 MNHEY and CDR2 SVGAGI. CDR3 length: 16 amino acids. Trimming left V 2 bases short and J 1 base short, with 12 bases between. The CDR3 DNA follows: TGTGCCAGCAGTTACGTGGCAGAGACAAGCAATCAGCCCCAGCATTTT. Translated, it gives CASSYVAETSNQPQHF.

The chain employs TRBV7-2 and TRBJ1-2; 8 bases are a match to TRBD1. Germline loops: CDR1 SGHTA, CDR2 FQGNSA. The J segment lost 2 bases and the V segment lost 5 bases, leaving 10 bases of the junction unmatched. This CDR3 contains 16 residues. In nucleotides, the CDR3 is TGTGCCAGCAGCCCATTGACAGGGGCGATAAACTATGGCTACACCTTC. Translated, it gives CASSPLTGAINYGYTF.

The table lists this clone with a count of one. The chain employs TRBV19 and TRBJ2-7; 8 bases fit TRBD1. Germline V gene sequence: CDR1 LNHDA, CDR2 SQIVND (reference sequence). Unmatched junction bases numbered 9, after V lost 5 bases and J lost 3 bases. CDR3 length equals 15 residues. CDR3 sequence reads: CASSLGTGDLYEQYV. The CDR3 bases are TGTGCCAGTAGTCTGGGGACAGGAGACCTCTACGAGCAGTACGTC.

The chain is built from TRBV6-5 and TRBJ1-3; 7 positions agree with TRBD1. After removal of 7 bases from V and 0 bases from J, the junction contained 6 bases not matched to a gene. This CDR3 has 15 residues. Germline assignment: CDR1 MNHEY and CDR2 SVGAGI. This CDR3 reads CASKPGTASGNTIYF. CDR3 sequence (DNA): TGTGCCAGCAAACCAGGGACAGCCTCTGGAAACACCATATATTTT.

This rearrangement joins TRBV9 to TRBJ2-2, with 14 bases that match TRBD2. The length of the CDR3 is 17 residues. Unmatched junction bases numbered 9, after V lost 4 bases and J lost 7 bases. CDR1 SGDLS and CDR2 YYNGEE come from the germline V gene. This CDR3 reads CASSPRTSGRFSGELFF. The CDR3 DNA is TGTGCCAGCAGCCCGCGGACTAGCGGGAGGTTTAGCGGGGAGCTGTTTTTT.

The rearrangement links TRBV7-3 to TRBJ2-2, with D possibly matching TRBD2 (6 bases). V lost 1 base to trimming and J lost 1 base, with 16 bases between them. CDR1 SGHTA and CDR2 FQGTGA come from the germline V gene. CDR3 size: 18 residues. CDR3 sequence: CASSLNRGDLGNTGELFF. CDR3 sequence (DNA): TGTGCCAGCAGCTTAAACCGCGGGGATCTTGGGAACACCGGGGAGCTGTTTTTT.